A selection of T cell receptor beta chains follows, all from one sample in a study of chemoradiotherapy in HPV16-positive cancers. Sequencing used immunoSEQ multiplex PCR; TCRdb keeps in-frame clones, though not all of them. The repertoire consists of around 11,000 clones, with about 68% occurring once and the leading ten covering approximately 35%. This material was acquired from a patient who underwent chemoradiotherapy. These receptors all come from a human donor with HPV-associated anogenital cancer. Each CDR3 is given without its conserved first and last residue. Each record gives: J gene, V gene, CDR3 protein.

J gene: TRBJ2-1; V gene: TRBV6-1; CDR3 protein: ASSRGQYNEQF
J gene: TRBJ2-5; V gene: TRBV9; CDR3 protein: ASSVVASGGQETQY
J gene: TRBJ2-7; V gene: TRBV7-6; CDR3 protein: ASSRPGTPYEQY
J gene: TRBJ1-2; V gene: TRBV21-1; CDR3 protein: ASSKVEGTNYGYT
J gene: TRBJ1-1; V gene: TRBV19; CDR3 protein: ASIPNDRGNTEAF
J gene: TRBJ2-1; V gene: TRBV2; CDR3 protein: ASHLGGRPYNEQF
J gene: TRBJ2-7; V gene: TRBV5-4; CDR3 protein: ASSLRWGGGSIGEQY
J gene: TRBJ1-1; V gene: TRBV6-6; CDR3 protein: ASSPVVNTEAF
J gene: TRBJ2-6; V gene: TRBV6-1; CDR3 protein: ASSEDFRAGGAGANVLT
J gene: TRBJ1-2; V gene: TRBV29-1; CDR3 protein: SAESHVYGYT
J gene: TRBJ2-7; V gene: TRBV19; CDR3 protein: ASSRGLGEQY
J gene: TRBJ2-1; V gene: TRBV4-3; CDR3 protein: ASQQWGSDRYNEQF
J gene: TRBJ1-4; V gene: TRBV7-9; CDR3 protein: ASSSSRGKNEKLF
J gene: TRBJ1-2; V gene: TRBV5-4; CDR3 protein: ASSLAWQGRTDGYT
J gene: TRBJ2-7; V gene: TRBV7-9; CDR3 protein: ASSGRGQAAYEQY
J gene: TRBJ2-5; V gene: TRBV25-1; CDR3 protein: ASSELDRGETQY
J gene: TRBJ1-5; V gene: TRBV9; CDR3 protein: ASSRGQGNNQPQH
J gene: TRBJ1-1; V gene: TRBV5-6; CDR3 protein: ASSLVGPTRSAF
J gene: TRBJ1-5; V gene: TRBV27; CDR3 protein: ASSSHTGGNQPQH
J gene: TRBJ2-1; V gene: TRBV28; CDR3 protein: ATKPHRIFNNEQF
J gene: TRBJ1-5; V gene: TRBV19; CDR3 protein: ASRPSQYSDGGVNQPQH
J gene: TRBJ1-1; V gene: TRBV5-1; CDR3 protein: ASSADGWTEAF
J gene: TRBJ1-2; V gene: TRBV6-6; CDR3 protein: ASINGGARDYGYT
J gene: TRBJ1-5; V gene: TRBV6-5; CDR3 protein: ASSNQQGSKPQH
J gene: TRBJ1-4; V gene: TRBV5-1; CDR3 protein: ASSLQGADEKLF
J gene: TRBJ2-3; V gene: TRBV6-1; CDR3 protein: ASSEVAGGDTQY